This entry is about one T cell receptor beta chain. Methods used by the authors: Researchers report that nucleated cell counts were estimated from reference gene primer amplification. Measured with immunoSEQ multiplex PCR; TCRdb has only the in-frame clones, and not every one. V and J calls and clone size follow that table, whereas D and trimming were derived from the DNA. The table records around 270,000 clones, around 89% of them present only once. Germline assignment: CDR1 LNHDA and CDR2 SQIVND (reference sequence). This CDR3 is built from 11 residues. V was clipped by 4 bases and J by 6 bases, with 4 bases between them. The sample belongs to a study of blood T cell repertoires in COVID-19. As for the study in general: The United States, Italy and Spain supplied acute and convalescent COVID-19 samples. The analysed material was cDNA or gDNA that came from T cells, B-cell-depleted T cells, or PBMCs.

The genes are TRBV19 and TRBJ2-4; no reliable D call. This receptor was taken from a man younger than 40 with acute or convalescent COVID-19. The sample consisted of peripheral blood. This chain's CDR3 is CASSNLNIQYF. The CDR3 nucleotides read TGTGCCAGTAGTAACTTAAACATTCAGTACTTC.